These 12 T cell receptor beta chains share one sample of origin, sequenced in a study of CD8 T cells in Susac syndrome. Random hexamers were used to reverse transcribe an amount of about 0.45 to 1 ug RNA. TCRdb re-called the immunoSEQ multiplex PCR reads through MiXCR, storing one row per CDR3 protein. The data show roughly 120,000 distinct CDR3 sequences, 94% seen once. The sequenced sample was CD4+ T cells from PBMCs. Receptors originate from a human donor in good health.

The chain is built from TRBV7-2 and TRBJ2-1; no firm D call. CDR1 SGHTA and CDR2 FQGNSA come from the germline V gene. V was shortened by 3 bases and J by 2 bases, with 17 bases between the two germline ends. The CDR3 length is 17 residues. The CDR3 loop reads CASSFIGVGSPYNEQFF. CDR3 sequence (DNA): TGTGCCAGCAGCTTCATCGGTGTGGGGTCTCCCTACAATGAGCAGTTCTTC.

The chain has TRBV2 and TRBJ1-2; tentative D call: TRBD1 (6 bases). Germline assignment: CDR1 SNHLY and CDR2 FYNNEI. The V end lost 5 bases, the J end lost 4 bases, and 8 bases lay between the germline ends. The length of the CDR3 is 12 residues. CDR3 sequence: CASSQDSYGYTF. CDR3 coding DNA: TGTGCCAGCAGTCAGGACAGCTATGGCTACACCTTC.

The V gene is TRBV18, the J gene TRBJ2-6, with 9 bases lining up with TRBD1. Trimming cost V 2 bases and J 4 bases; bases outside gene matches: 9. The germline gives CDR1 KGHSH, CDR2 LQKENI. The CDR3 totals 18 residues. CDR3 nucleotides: TGTGCCAGCTCACCAACTACAGGGGGCGCGACCGGGGCCAACGTCCTGACTTTC. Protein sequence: CASSPTTGGATGANVLTF.

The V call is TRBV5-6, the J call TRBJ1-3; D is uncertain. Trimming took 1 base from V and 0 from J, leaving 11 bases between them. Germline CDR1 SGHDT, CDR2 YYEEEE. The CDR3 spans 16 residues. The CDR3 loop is CASSLIAGASGNTIYF. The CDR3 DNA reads TGTGCCAGCAGCTTGATTGCAGGCGCCTCTGGAAACACCATATATTTT.

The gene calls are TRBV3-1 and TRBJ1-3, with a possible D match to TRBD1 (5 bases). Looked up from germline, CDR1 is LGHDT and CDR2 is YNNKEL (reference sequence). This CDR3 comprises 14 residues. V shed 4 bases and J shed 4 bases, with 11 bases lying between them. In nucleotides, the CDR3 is TGTGCCAGCAGCCCATCAACAGGCGGAAACACCATATATTTT. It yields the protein CASSPSTGGNTIYF.

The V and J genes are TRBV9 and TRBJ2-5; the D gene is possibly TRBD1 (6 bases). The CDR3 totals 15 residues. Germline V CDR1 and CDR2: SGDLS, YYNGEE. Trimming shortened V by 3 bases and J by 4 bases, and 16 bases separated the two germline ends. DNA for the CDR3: TGTGCCAGCAGCGGAGGACTGGGGGCGCGAGAGACCCAGTACTTC. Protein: CASSGGLGARETQYF.

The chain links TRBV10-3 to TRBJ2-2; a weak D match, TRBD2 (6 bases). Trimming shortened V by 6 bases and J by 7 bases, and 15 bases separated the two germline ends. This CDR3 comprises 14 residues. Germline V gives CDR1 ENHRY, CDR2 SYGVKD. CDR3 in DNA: TGTGCCATCAGGGAGGGGACCGCTGGCGGGGAGCTGTTTTTT. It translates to CAIREGTAGGELFF.

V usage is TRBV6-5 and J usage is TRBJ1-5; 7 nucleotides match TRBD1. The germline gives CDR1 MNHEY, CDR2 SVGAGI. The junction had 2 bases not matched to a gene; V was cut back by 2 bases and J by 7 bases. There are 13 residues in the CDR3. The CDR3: CASSYGQAQPQHF. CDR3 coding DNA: TGTGCCAGCAGTTACGGACAGGCGCAGCCCCAGCATTTT.

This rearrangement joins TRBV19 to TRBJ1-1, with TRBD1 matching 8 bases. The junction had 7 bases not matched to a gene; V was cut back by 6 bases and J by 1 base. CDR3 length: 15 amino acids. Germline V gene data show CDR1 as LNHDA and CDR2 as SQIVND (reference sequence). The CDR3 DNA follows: TGTGCCAGTAGCCCAGGGGGCCGGACGAACACTGAAGCTTTCTTT. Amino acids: CASSPGGRTNTEAFF. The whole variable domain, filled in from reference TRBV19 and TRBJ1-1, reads DGGITQSPKYLFRKEGQNVTLSCEQNLNHDAMYWYRQDPGQGLRLIYYSQIVNDFQKGDIAEGYSVSREKKESFPLTVTSAQKNPTAFYLCASSPGGRTNTEAFFGQGTRLTVV.

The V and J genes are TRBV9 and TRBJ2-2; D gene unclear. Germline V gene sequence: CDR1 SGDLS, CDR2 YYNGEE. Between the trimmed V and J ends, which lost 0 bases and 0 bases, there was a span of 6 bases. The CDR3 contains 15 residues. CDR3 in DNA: TGTGCCAGCAGCGTAGCCTGGGCGAACACCGGGGAGCTGTTTTTT. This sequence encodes CASSVAWANTGELFF.

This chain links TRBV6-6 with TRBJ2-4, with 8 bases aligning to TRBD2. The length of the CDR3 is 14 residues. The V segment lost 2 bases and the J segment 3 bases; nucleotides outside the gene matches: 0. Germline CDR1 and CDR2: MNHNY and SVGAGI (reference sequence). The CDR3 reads CASSYTSGKNIQYF. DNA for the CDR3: TGTGCCAGCAGTTACACTAGCGGCAAAAACATTCAGTACTTC.

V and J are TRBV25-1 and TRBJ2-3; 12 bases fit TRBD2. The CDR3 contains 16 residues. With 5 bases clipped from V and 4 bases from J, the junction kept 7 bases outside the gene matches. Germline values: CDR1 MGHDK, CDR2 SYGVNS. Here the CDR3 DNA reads TGTGCCAGCAGTCAAGGACTAGCGGGATGGGCAGATACGCAGTATTTT. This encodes CASSQGLAGWADTQYF.